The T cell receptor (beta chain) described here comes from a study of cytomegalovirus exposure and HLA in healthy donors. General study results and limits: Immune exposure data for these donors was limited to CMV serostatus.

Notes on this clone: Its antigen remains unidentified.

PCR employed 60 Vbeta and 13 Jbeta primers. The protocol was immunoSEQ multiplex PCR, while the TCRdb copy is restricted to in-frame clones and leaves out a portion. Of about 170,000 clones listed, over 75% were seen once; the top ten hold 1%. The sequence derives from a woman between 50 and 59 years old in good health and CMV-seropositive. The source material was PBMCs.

The CDR3 DNA is TGCAGCGTCGCCCGGGATCACCCGCCGGACGAGCAGTACTTC. It translates to CSVARDHPPDEQYF. The chain employs TRBV29-1 and TRBJ2-7; perhaps TRBD2 as D (5 bases). Trimming cost V 6 bases and J 5 bases, with 20 bases left between them. CDR1 and CDR2 from the germline V gene are SQVTM and ANQGSEA. The CDR3 spans 14 residues.